A selection of T cell receptor beta chains follows, all from one sample in a study of T-cell reconstitution after alpha-beta-depleted transplantation in children. TCRdb itself ran the PCR reads through MiXCR, one entry per CDR3 protein. The sample carries about 440,000 distinct CDR3 sequences, 43% recorded once. The sequencing here drew on PBMCs, taken before TCRalphabeta/CD19-depleted stem cell transplant. The receptors were sampled from a girl between 2 and 10 years old with aplastic anemia, due to receive a stem cell transplant. Each CDR3 is given with its conserved first and last residue. The order of the fields is J gene, V gene, D gene, CDR3 protein. D genes are given only for firm matches.

TRBJ2-3 | TRBV5-1 | - | CASRRAEFTDTQYF
TRBJ2-7 | TRBV10-3 | TRBD1 | CAISESEGTGWYEQYF
TRBJ2-5 | TRBV4-1 | TRBD2 | CASSQAGLAGETQYF
TRBJ2-1 | TRBV15 | - | CATSARYNEQFF
TRBJ1-4 | TRBV20-1 | - | CSAPSPSSWGKLFF
TRBJ1-2 | TRBV10-3 | - | CAISAADRVNYGYTF
TRBJ2-5 | TRBV7-9 | - | CASSLVEWETQYF
TRBJ2-3 | TRBV7-2 | - | CASSLSLVGTDTQYF
TRBJ2-1 | TRBV25-1 | - | CASSEGGPSYNEQFF
TRBJ2-4 | TRBV20-1 | TRBD2 | CSARPQLAGGLNIQYF
TRBJ1-2 | TRBV7-9 | - | CASSPSEGAYGYTF
TRBJ2-1 | TRBV5-1 | TRBD1 | CASSFPGTGLIDEQFF
TRBJ2-5 | TRBV29-1 | - | CSSEGLGETQYF
TRBJ2-6 | TRBV19 | - | CASNPEGANVLTF
TRBJ2-1 | TRBV7-2 | TRBD2 | CASSLHSGAYNEQFF
TRBJ2-1 | TRBV20-1 | TRBD2 | CSARTQRGARNEQFF
TRBJ1-5 | TRBV19 | TRBD1 | CATSSRQGGSNQPQHF
TRBJ2-1 | TRBV6-4 | - | CALGGTNYNEQFF
TRBJ2-7 | TRBV7-2 | - | CASRPEVWGREQYF
TRBJ2-7 | TRBV6-5 | TRBD2 | CASSYGLAGVRGSYEQYF
TRBJ2-6 | TRBV29-1 | - | CSVIGGGTGANVLTF
TRBJ2-7 | TRBV5-1 | - | CASRTSGHAAYEQYF